This T cell receptor beta chain was found in a study of immune heterogeneity within non-small cell lung tumors. In its sample, this clonotype was seen a few times. After removal of 5 bases from V and 5 bases from J, the junction contained 10 bases not matched to a gene. The CDR3 is made up of 15 amino acids. Germline assignment: CDR1 MNHEY and CDR2 SVGEGT. Template came from bulk tumor genomic DNA, at around 600 ng per sample. Spaced far apart, several biopsies were taken from each primary tumor during surgery. Enrolled patients presented with newly diagnosed, previously untreated non-small cell lung cancer and underwent curative surgery. A first 10-cycle multiplex round used 32 V-gene and 13 J-gene primers on TCR beta CDR3. MiXCR, applied by TCRdb to the multiplex PCR reads, yields one record per CDR3 protein. The table records about 23,000 distinct CDR3 sequences, 27% of them present only once.

The origin of this receptor is a man aged 40-49 years with non-small cell lung cancer. Sequenced sample: lung tumor tissue. The chain employs TRBV6-2 or TRBV6-3 and TRBJ2-5, with 8 bases that match TRBD1. In nucleotides, the CDR3 is TGTGCCAGCAGTACCCGGACAGGGCAGAGTGAGACCCAGTACTTC. This gives the protein CASSTRTGQSETQYF.